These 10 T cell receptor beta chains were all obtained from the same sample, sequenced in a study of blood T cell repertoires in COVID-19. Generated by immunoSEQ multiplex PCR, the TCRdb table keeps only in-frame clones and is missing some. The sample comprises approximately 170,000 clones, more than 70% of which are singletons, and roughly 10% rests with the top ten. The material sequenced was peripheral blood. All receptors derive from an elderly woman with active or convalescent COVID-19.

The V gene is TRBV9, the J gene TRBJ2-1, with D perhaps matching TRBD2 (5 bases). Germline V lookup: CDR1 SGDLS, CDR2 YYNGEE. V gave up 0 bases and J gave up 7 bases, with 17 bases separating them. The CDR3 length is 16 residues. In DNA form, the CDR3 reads TGTGCCAGCAGCGTAGTAGTATCCGGACTTCGGAATGAGCAGTTCTTC. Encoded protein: CASSVVVSGLRNEQFF.

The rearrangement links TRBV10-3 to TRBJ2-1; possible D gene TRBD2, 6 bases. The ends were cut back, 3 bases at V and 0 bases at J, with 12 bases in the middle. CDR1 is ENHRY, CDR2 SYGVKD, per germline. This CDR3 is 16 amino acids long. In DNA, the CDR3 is TGTGCCATCAGTGATAGTCGAGCGGGCTCCTACAATGAGCAGTTCTTC. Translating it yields CAISDSRAGSYNEQFF.

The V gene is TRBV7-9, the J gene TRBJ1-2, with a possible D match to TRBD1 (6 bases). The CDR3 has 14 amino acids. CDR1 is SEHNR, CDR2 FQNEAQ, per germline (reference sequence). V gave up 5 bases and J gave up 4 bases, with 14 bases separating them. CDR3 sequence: CASSPRGGPYGYTF. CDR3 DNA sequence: TGTGCCAGCAGCCCGCGAGGGGGACCCTATGGCTACACCTTC.

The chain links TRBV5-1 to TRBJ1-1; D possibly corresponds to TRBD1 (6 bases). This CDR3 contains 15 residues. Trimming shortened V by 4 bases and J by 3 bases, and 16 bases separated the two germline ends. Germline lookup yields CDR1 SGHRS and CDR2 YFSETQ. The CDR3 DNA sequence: TGCGCCAGCAGCGGTAACAGGGTGTCGGACACTGAAGCTTTCTTT. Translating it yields CASSGNRVSDTEAFF. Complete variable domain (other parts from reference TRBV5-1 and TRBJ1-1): KAGVTQTPRYLIKTRGQQVTLSCSPISGHRSVSWYQQTPGQGLQFLFEYFSETQRNKGNFPGRFSGRQFSNSRSEMNVSTLELGDSALYLCASSGNRVSDTEAFFGQGTRLTVV.

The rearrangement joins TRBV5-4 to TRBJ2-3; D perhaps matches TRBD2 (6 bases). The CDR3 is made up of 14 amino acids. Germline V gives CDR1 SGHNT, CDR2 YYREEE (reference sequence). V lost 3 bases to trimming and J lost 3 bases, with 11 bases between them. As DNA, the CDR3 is TGTGCCAGCAGCTGGGGAGGAGAAACAGATACGCAGTATTTT. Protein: CASSWGGETDTQYF. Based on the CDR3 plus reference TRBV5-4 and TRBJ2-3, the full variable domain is ETGVTQSPTHLIKTRGQQVTLRCSSQSGHNTVSWYQQALGQGPQFIFQYYREEENGRGNFPPRFSGLQFPNYSSELNVNALELDDSALYLCASSWGGETDTQYFGPGTRLTVL.

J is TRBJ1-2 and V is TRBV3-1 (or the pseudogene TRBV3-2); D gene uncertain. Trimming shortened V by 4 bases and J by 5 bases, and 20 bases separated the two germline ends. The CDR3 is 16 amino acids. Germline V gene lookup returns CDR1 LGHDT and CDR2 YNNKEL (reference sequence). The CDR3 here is CASSRETLDGGYGYTF. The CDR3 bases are TGTGCCAGCAGCCGCGAAACCCTGGACGGAGGATATGGCTACACCTTC.

In nucleotides, the CDR3 is TGTGCCAGCAGCGAGGACAGGATAGGGAATTCACCCCTCCACTTT. Its translation is CASSEDRIGNSPLHF. V gene TRBV7-6 combines with J gene TRBJ1-6; 7 nucleotides match TRBD1. CDR3 size: 15 residues. V shed 5 bases, J shed 7 bases, and the junction held 8 bases outside the gene matches. The germline CDR1 and CDR2 sequences are SGHVS and FNYEAQ.

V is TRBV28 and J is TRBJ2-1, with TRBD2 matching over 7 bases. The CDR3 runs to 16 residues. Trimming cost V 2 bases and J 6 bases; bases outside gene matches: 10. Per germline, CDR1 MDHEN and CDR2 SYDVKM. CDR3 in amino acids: CASSLGGGAGINEQFF. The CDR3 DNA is TGTGCCAGCAGTTTAGGGGGGGGAGCGGGAATCAATGAGCAGTTCTTC.

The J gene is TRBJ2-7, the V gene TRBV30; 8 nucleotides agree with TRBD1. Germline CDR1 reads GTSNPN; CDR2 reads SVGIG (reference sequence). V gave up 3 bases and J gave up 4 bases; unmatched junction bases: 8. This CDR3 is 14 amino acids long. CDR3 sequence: CAWSPGTGLYEQYF. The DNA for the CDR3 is TGTGCCTGGAGCCCCGGGACAGGATTATACGAGCAGTACTTC.

CDR3 in amino acids: CASSLPDRTSSYEQYF. In DNA, the CDR3 is TGTGCCAGCAGTCTCCCCGACAGGACGAGCTCCTACGAGCAGTACTTC. The rearrangement links TRBV28 to TRBJ2-7; D possibly corresponds to TRBD1 (6 bases). This CDR3 is 16 amino acids long. Germline lookup yields CDR1 MDHEN and CDR2 SYDVKM. Deletions cut 5 bases from V and 0 bases from J, with 17 bases between.